These T cell receptor beta chains were read from a single sample in a study of control samples from healthy donors and cancer patients. This table comes from immunoSEQ multiplex PCR, and its TCRdb copy is limited to in-frame clones, with some not included. Of around 71,000 clones in the sample, approximately 90% are singletons; the top ten hold more than 0.95%. The sample was PBMCs. Receptor source: a woman aged 45 to 65 with colorectal cancer. The CDR3 runs from the conserved cysteine through the conserved F or W. Each record gives: V gene, D gene, clone size, J gene, CDR3 DNA, CDR3 protein. A D gene is named only where the DNA matches it firmly. Part of the rows lack a size; the others show once, few, many or a class for expanded clones.

V: TRBV5-1; D: .; size: .; J: TRBJ2-3; DNA: TGCGCCAGCAGCTTTGGGACTCGGACCCGGGATACGCAGTATTTT; CDR3: CASSFGTRTRDTQYF
V: TRBV7-8; D: .; size: .; J: TRBJ1-6; DNA: TGTGCCAGCAGCTTACAATGGGGGACTACGACGTCACCCCTCCACTTT; CDR3: CASSLQWGTTTSPLHF
V: TRBV15; D: .; size: few; J: TRBJ1-1; DNA: TGTGCCACCAGCAGAGATGGGGAGGTGGGAAGAACTGAAGCTTTCTTT; CDR3: CATSRDGEVGRTEAFF
V: TRBV18; D: .; size: .; J: TRBJ1-6; DNA: TGTGCCAGCTCACCGGGGGAAATAGGCTCACCCCTCCACTTT; CDR3: CASSPGEIGSPLHF
V: TRBV4-2; D: TRBD2; size: .; J: TRBJ2-3; DNA: TGTGCCAGCAGCCAAGATAGAATCCTAGCGGGAGTACCAGATACGCAGTATTTT; CDR3: CASSQDRILAGVPDTQYF
V: TRBV18; D: TRBD1; size: .; J: TRBJ2-5; DNA: TGTGCCAGCTCACCACTTCAGGACAGGGAAGAGACCCAGTACTTC; CDR3: CASSPLQDREETQYF
V: TRBV24-1; D: .; size: .; J: TRBJ2-3; DNA: TGTGCCACCAGTGATCTCACTTCAGATACGCAGTATTTT; CDR3: CATSDLTSDTQYF
V: TRBV19; D: .; size: .; J: TRBJ1-5; DNA: TGTGCCAGTAGAATGGGATACCAAAGGGTGTCCGGCAATCAGCCCCAGCATTTT; CDR3: CASRMGYQRVSGNQPQHF
V: TRBV3-1/TRBV3-2; D: .; size: .; J: TRBJ2-1; DNA: TGTGCCAGCAGCGAACCCTCTCGGTCTAACAACAATGAGCAGTTCTTC; CDR3: CASSEPSRSNNNEQFF
V: TRBV4-2; D: .; size: .; J: TRBJ2-2; DNA: TGTGCCAGCAGCCAAGAGTTGGGGGGCGGTCACACCGGGGAGCTGTTTTTT; CDR3: CASSQELGGGHTGELFF
V: TRBV7-2; D: .; size: .; J: TRBJ2-1; DNA: TGTGCCAGCAGCTTAACAGGGTTGAATGAGCAGTTCTTC; CDR3: CASSLTGLNEQFF
V: TRBV6-5; D: TRBD1; size: once; J: TRBJ2-1; DNA: TGTGCCAGCATACAGGACAGGGAGGATGAGCAGTTCTTC; CDR3: CASIQDREDEQFF
V: TRBV5-8; D: .; size: .; J: TRBJ2-4; DNA: TGTGCCAGCAGATCGGAGGGCCTGAGAAACATTCAGTACTTC; CDR3: CASRSEGLRNIQYF
V: TRBV5-1; D: TRBD2; size: .; J: TRBJ2-1; DNA: TGCGCCAGCAGCCCTAGGACTAGCGGGAGCAGCAATGAGCAGTTCTTC; CDR3: CASSPRTSGSSNEQFF
V: TRBV4-1; D: .; size: .; J: TRBJ1-6; DNA: TGCGCCAGCAGCCAAGACAGGGCGGGGAATTCACCCCTCCACTTT; CDR3: CASSQDRAGNSPLHF
V: TRBV6-1; D: TRBD2; size: .; J: TRBJ2-3; DNA: TGTGCCAGCAGTGCCCCGAGACTAGCGAGCACAGATACGCAGTATTTT; CDR3: CASSAPRLASTDTQYF
V: TRBV7-9; D: TRBD1; size: .; J: TRBJ1-2; DNA: TGTGCCAGCAGACAAACCGGGACAGGGGTTAACTATGGCTACACCTTC; CDR3: CASRQTGTGVNYGYTF
V: TRBV29-1; D: .; size: few; J: TRBJ2-7; DNA: TGCAGCGCTTCATCAAGGGGGGGCGACGAGCAGTACTTC; CDR3: CSASSRGGDEQYF
V: TRBV25-1; D: .; size: .; J: TRBJ2-2; DNA: TGTGCCAGCAGTGAACTTGACTACCCGAACACCGGGGAGCTGTTTTTT; CDR3: CASSELDYPNTGELFF
V: TRBV19; D: TRBD1; size: .; J: TRBJ2-5; DNA: TGTGCCAGTAGTGACAGGGGGCTAGGCGTAAAGACCCAGTACTTC; CDR3: CASSDRGLGVKTQYF
V: TRBV19; D: TRBD1; size: .; J: TRBJ2-7; DNA: TGTGCCAGTAGCCCGGACAGGGCCTCCTACGAGCAGTACTTC; CDR3: CASSPDRASYEQYF
V: TRBV6-5; D: .; size: .; J: TRBJ1-3; DNA: TGTGCCAGCAGTCCGGGGACCACCTCTGGAAACACCATATATTTT; CDR3: CASSPGTTSGNTIYF
V: TRBV30; D: TRBD1; size: .; J: TRBJ1-2; DNA: TGTGCCTGGAAACGGGACAGGGCACTTAACTATGGCTACACCTTC; CDR3: CAWKRDRALNYGYTF
V: TRBV6-2/TRBV6-3; D: .; size: .; J: TRBJ2-1; DNA: TGTGCCAGCAGTTACTCGTTCCAACAGTATTACAATGAGCAGTTCTTC; CDR3: CASSYSFQQYYNEQFF
V: TRBV2; D: TRBD1; size: .; J: TRBJ2-5; DNA: TGTGCCAGCAGGACAGGGTTTCAAGAGACCCAGTACTTC; CDR3: CASRTGFQETQYF
V: TRBV12-5; D: .; size: .; J: TRBJ2-5; DNA: TGTGCTAGTGGTTTGCACGCAGGTGGTACGGCCCAGTACTTC; CDR3: CASGLHAGGTAQYF
V: TRBV11-2; D: .; size: .; J: TRBJ2-2; DNA: TGTGCCAGCAGCTTAGGGGGTCCTCATGGAGACACCGGGGAGCTGTTTTTT; CDR3: CASSLGGPHGDTGELFF
V: TRBV5-1; D: TRBD2; size: once; J: TRBJ2-5; DNA: TGCGCCAGCAGCTGGAGCGGGGGCCACCAAGAGACCCAGTACTTC; CDR3: CASSWSGGHQETQYF
V: TRBV5-1; D: .; size: .; J: TRBJ1-1; DNA: TGCGCCAGCAGCGGGCAATTGGGACCGCGGGACACTGAAGCTTTCTTT; CDR3: CASSGQLGPRDTEAFF
V: TRBV3-1/TRBV3-2; D: .; size: .; J: TRBJ1-5; DNA: TGTGCCAGCAGCCAAACTGACAGCAATCAGCCCCAGCATTTT; CDR3: CASSQTDSNQPQHF
V: TRBV7-6; D: .; size: .; J: TRBJ2-5; DNA: TGTGCCAGCAGCCGAGCCATAGAGACCCAGTACTTC; CDR3: CASSRAIETQYF
V: TRBV28; D: .; size: .; J: TRBJ1-1; DNA: TGTGCCAGCACCGACCGGGGGCCGCGGACTGAAGCTTTCTTT; CDR3: CASTDRGPRTEAFF
V: TRBV29-1; D: TRBD1; size: .; J: TRBJ1-1; DNA: TGCAGCGGACGGACAGGTCTGAACACTGAAGCTTTCTTT; CDR3: CSGRTGLNTEAFF
V: TRBV5-4; D: .; size: .; J: TRBJ1-1; DNA: TGTGCCAGCAGCTTGGGGGAACGGCAGACTGAAGCTTTCTTT; CDR3: CASSLGERQTEAFF
V: TRBV15; D: .; size: .; J: TRBJ2-7; DNA: TGTGCCACCAGCAGAAGGCCGGGAACTAGCTCCTACGAGCAGTACTTC; CDR3: CATSRRPGTSSYEQYF
V: TRBV30; D: .; size: .; J: TRBJ1-1; DNA: TGTGCCTGGAGTCAATCGAACACTGAAGCTTTCTTT; CDR3: CAWSQSNTEAFF
V: TRBV19; D: TRBD1; size: .; J: TRBJ1-6; DNA: TGTGCCAGTAGTATCTTTCAGGGGGTATACTCACCCCTCCACTTT; CDR3: CASSIFQGVYSPLHF
V: TRBV7-8; D: TRBD1; size: .; J: TRBJ2-1; DNA: TGTGCCAGCAGCTTCAGAGGACAGGGGGTAGACAATGAGCAGTTCTTC; CDR3: CASSFRGQGVDNEQFF
V: TRBV5-1; D: .; size: .; J: TRBJ2-7; DNA: TGCGCCAGCAGCTTCCGGGGGGCCTTCTACGAGCAGTACTTC; CDR3: CASSFRGAFYEQYF
V: TRBV5-1; D: .; size: .; J: TRBJ1-1; DNA: TGCGCCAGCAGTAGGGGGGAGAACACTGAAGCTTTCTTT; CDR3: CASSRGENTEAFF
V: TRBV6-6; D: .; size: .; J: TRBJ2-1; DNA: TGTGCCAGCAGTTACCGGGACGGCTGGAATGAGCAGTTCTTC; CDR3: CASSYRDGWNEQFF
V: TRBV30; D: .; size: .; J: TRBJ2-1; DNA: TGTGCCTGGGGACGTTACAATGAGCAGTTCTTC; CDR3: CAWGRYNEQFF
V: TRBV20-1; D: TRBD2; size: .; J: TRBJ2-5; DNA: TGCAGTGCTAGTTGGCGGGGGGGTGGAGAGACCCAGTACTTC; CDR3: CSASWRGGGETQYF
V: TRBV2; D: TRBD1; size: .; J: TRBJ2-7; DNA: TGTGCCAGCAGGAAGGGCAGGGGGCTATACGAGCAGTACTTC; CDR3: CASRKGRGLYEQYF
V: TRBV5-1; D: TRBD2; size: .; J: TRBJ2-5; DNA: TGCGCCAGCAGCTTGGCCCGACCGGGACTAGCGGCGGACGGGGAGACCCAGTACTTC; CDR3: CASSLARPGLAADGETQYF
V: TRBV7-6; D: TRBD2; size: once; J: TRBJ2-3; DNA: TGTGCCAGCAGCCGTTCACTAGCGCTCACAGATACGCAGTATTTT; CDR3: CASSRSLALTDTQYF
V: TRBV5-1; D: .; size: once; J: TRBJ2-1; DNA: TGCGCCAGCAGCTTGGAGCCTAGAGGGGCCTACAATGAGCAGTTCTTC; CDR3: CASSLEPRGAYNEQFF
V: TRBV9; D: .; size: .; J: TRBJ1-1; DNA: TGTGCCAGCAGCGTAGATCATCTCACTGAAGCTTTCTTT; CDR3: CASSVDHLTEAFF
V: TRBV5-1; D: .; size: .; J: TRBJ2-7; DNA: TGCGCCAGCCGCGCGTACGGGACGCAATACGAGCAGTACTTC; CDR3: CASRAYGTQYEQYF
V: TRBV27; D: TRBD2; size: .; J: TRBJ2-7; DNA: TGTGCCAGCTCCCTGGTCGGCGGGGGTCCCTACGAGCAGTACTTC; CDR3: CASSLVGGGPYEQYF
V: TRBV18; D: .; size: .; J: TRBJ1-5; DNA: TGTGCCAGCTCCCAAGAAGATCAGCCCCAGCATTTT; CDR3: CASSQEDQPQHF
V: TRBV12-3/TRBV12-4; D: .; size: .; J: TRBJ1-2; DNA: TGTGCCAGCGTCCGGGGGAACTATGGCTACACCTTC; CDR3: CASVRGNYGYTF
V: TRBV7-9; D: TRBD1; size: .; J: TRBJ1-1; DNA: TGTGCCAGCAGCCAGAGGACAGGGGGTCGCCGAGCTTTCTTT; CDR3: CASSQRTGGRRAFF
V: TRBV3-1/TRBV3-2; D: .; size: .; J: TRBJ2-7; DNA: TGTGCCAGCAGCCAGGGGAGAGGCGCCTACGAGCAGTACTTC; CDR3: CASSQGRGAYEQYF
V: TRBV18; D: TRBD2; size: few; J: TRBJ2-1; DNA: TGTGCCAGCTCCCGCGGGGAGCGGGAGGGCTACAATGAGCAGTTCTTC; CDR3: CASSRGEREGYNEQFF
V: TRBV6-5; D: .; size: .; J: TRBJ2-7; DNA: TGTGCCAGCACCACGGGACAAGGGTCCTACGAGCAGTACTTC; CDR3: CASTTGQGSYEQYF
V: TRBV5-6; D: .; size: .; J: TRBJ2-7; DNA: TGTGCCAGCAGCTTTTCTGTGGAGCAGTACTTC; CDR3: CASSFSVEQYF
V: TRBV30; D: .; size: .; J: TRBJ1-2; DNA: TGTGCCTGGGGCCCGGGGGACTATGGCTACACCTTC; CDR3: CAWGPGDYGYTF